One sample yielded the 14 T cell receptor beta chains listed below, sequenced in a study of CD8 T cells in Susac syndrome. Random-hexamer reverse transcription was applied to about 0.45 to 1 ug RNA. TCRdb passed the immunoSEQ multiplex PCR reads through MiXCR, listing each CDR3 protein once. The sample has around 190,000 distinct CDR3 sequences, approximately 93% seen once; the top ten hold 0.1% to 0.12%. Sequenced: CD4+ T cells from PBMCs. The receptors were sampled from a human donor in good health.

The J gene is TRBJ1-5, the V gene TRBV28; possible D gene TRBD1, 6 bases. Germline CDR1 reads MDHEN; CDR2 reads SYDVKM. The CDR3 consists of 15 residues. Trimming shortened V by 5 bases and J by 4 bases, and 15 bases separated the two germline ends. The CDR3, as DNA: TGTGCCAGCAGTCCCGGAACAGGGCGGAATCAGCCCCAGCATTTT. It specifies CASSPGTGRNQPQHF.

This rearrangement joins TRBV3-1 to TRBJ2-2; TRBD1 matches at 8 bases. The CDR3 contains 15 residues. With V trimmed by 6 bases and J by 5 bases, 8 bases remained unmatched. Germline V gives CDR1 LGHDT, CDR2 YNNKEL (reference sequence). CDR3 amino acids: CASSLRQGWTGELFF. The CDR3 nucleotides read TGTGCCAGCAGTCTTCGACAGGGGTGGACCGGGGAGCTGTTTTTT. Filled out from reference TRBV3-1 and TRBJ2-2, the complete variable domain reads DTAVSQTPKYLVTQMGNDKSIKCEQNLGHDTMYWYKQDSKKFLKIMFSYNNKELIINETVPNRFSPKSPDKAHLNLHINSLELGDSAVYFCASSLRQGWTGELFFGEGSRLTVL.

The V call is TRBV2, the J call TRBJ2-7; D call uncertain. The CDR3 is 12 amino acids. Germline values: CDR1 SNHLY, CDR2 FYNNEI. V shed 7 bases and J shed 2 bases, with 9 bases lying between them. CDR3 DNA: TGTGCCAGCACAACTCACACCTACGAGCAGTACTTC. It specifies CASTTHTYEQYF.

This chain joins TRBV5-1 and TRBJ2-2, with D perhaps TRBD2 (5 bases). V was clipped by 6 bases and J by 6 bases, with 6 bases between them. CDR1 and CDR2 from the germline V gene are SGHRS and YFSETQ. The CDR3 is 11 residues long. The CDR3 region has the DNA TGCGCCAGCATCGGGGCCGGGGAGCTGTTTTTT. Its translation: CASIGAGELFF.

The CDR3 sequence is CASSVEGSVNQPQHF. CDR3 bases: TGTGCCAGCAGCGTAGAGGGCAGCGTTAATCAGCCCCAGCATTTT. V and J are TRBV9 and TRBJ1-5; no definite D call. This CDR3 comprises 15 residues. Germline CDR1 SGDLS, CDR2 YYNGEE. Trimming removed 0 bases from V and 4 bases from J, with 11 bases in between.

The rearrangement joins TRBV6-5 to TRBJ1-3, with unresolved D. This CDR3 is 15 amino acids long. The germline V and J ends were trimmed by 6 bases and 1 base, with 13 bases remaining between them. The germline V gene has CDR1 MNHEY and CDR2 SVGAGI. The CDR3, as DNA: TGTGCCAGCAGGGGAGAGGGTGTTTCTGGAAACACCATATATTTT. Protein product: CASRGEGVSGNTIYF.

The genes are TRBV7-2 and TRBJ2-1; 9 bases align to TRBD2. V was clipped by 5 bases and J by 7 bases; unmatched bases: 9. CDR3 size: 15 residues. Germline CDR1 and CDR2: SGHTA and FQGNSA. CDR3 sequence reads: CASSDSLAGLNEQFF. In DNA form, the CDR3 reads TGTGCCAGCAGCGACTCGCTAGCGGGGTTAAATGAGCAGTTCTTC.

The gene calls are TRBV27 and TRBJ1-3, with no clear D. Germline values: CDR1 MNHEY, CDR2 SMNVEV (reference sequence). There are 19 residues in the CDR3. The V and J ends lost 2 bases and 4 bases respectively, with 24 bases between them. The CDR3 DNA reads as TGTGCCAGCAGTTTAATTCAGCTTATCAGCCCTACGGGAGGAAACACCATATATTTT. As protein: CASSLIQLISPTGGNTIYF.

The genes are TRBV20-1 and TRBJ2-1, with D possibly TRBD2 on 5 matching bases. V gave up 2 bases and J gave up 9 bases, with 17 bases separating them. The CDR3 contains 14 residues. Per germline, CDR1 DFQATT and CDR2 SNEGSKA (reference sequence). The CDR3 reads CSARLASPLGEQFF. The CDR3 DNA follows: TGCAGTGCTAGACTAGCTAGCCCATTGGGTGAGCAGTTCTTC.

V and J are TRBV12-3 or TRBV12-4 and TRBJ1-4; D uncertain. CDR3 length equals 14 residues. V lost 3 bases and J lost 8, with 13 bases in between. This CDR3 reads CASSLSGPWEKLFF. CDR3 in DNA: TGTGCCAGCAGTTTGAGCGGGCCCTGGGAAAAACTGTTTTTT.

This clonotype was seen once. This chain joins TRBV7-2 and TRBJ1-1, with unresolved D. V was cut by 1 base and J by 6 bases, with 3 bases left in between. Per the germline V gene, CDR1 is SGHTA and CDR2 is FQGNSA. This CDR3 comprises 11 residues. DNA of the CDR3: TGTGCCAGCAGCTTAGGTTCTGAAGCTTTCTTT. Amino acids: CASSLGSEAFF.

The chain joins TRBV6-5 to TRBJ1-1; D is uncertain. Trimming pared 5 bases from V and 1 base from J, leaving 14 bases between. The CDR3 covers 15 residues. The germline CDR1 and CDR2 sequences are MNHEY and SVGAGI. CDR3 nucleotides: TGTGCCAGCAGTAACAAACATACGGGGAACACTGAAGCTTTCTTT. It encodes CASSNKHTGNTEAFF.

This sequence joins TRBV20-1 and TRBJ2-3; maybe TRBD2 (5 bases). V was clipped by 4 bases and J by 2 bases, with 13 bases between them. Germline assignment: CDR1 DFQATT and CDR2 SNEGSKA (reference sequence). This CDR3 has 14 amino acids. The CDR3 protein is CSATLGGLTDTQYF. In DNA, the CDR3 is TGCAGTGCTACGCTAGGCGGGCTCACAGATACGCAGTATTTT.

V gene TRBV6-2 or TRBV6-3 combines with J gene TRBJ1-2; 10 bases map to TRBD1. J was trimmed by 4 bases and V by 4 bases; bases with no gene match: 3. Looked up from germline, CDR1 is MNHEY and CDR2 is SVGEGT. The length of the CDR3 is 14 residues. The CDR3 region is CASSSRDRGYGYTF. In DNA form, the CDR3 reads TGTGCCAGCAGTTCCCGGGACAGGGGCTATGGCTACACCTTC.